The present T cell receptor beta chain was sequenced within a study of OX40 agonist ivuxolimab in advanced cancers. Study-level background: Ivuxolimab, which is an agonistic anti-OX40 (CD134) antibody, was administered to the patients. Three patients, one with hepatocellular carcinoma and two with cutaneous melanoma, achieved partial responses. Melanoma, hepatocellular carcinoma, head and neck or renal cell cancer occurred in dose-escalation patients. A mean age of roughly 60 years, range roughly 20 to 85, was recorded, and approximately 80% were male.

Trimming took 1 base from V and 2 from J, leaving 10 bases between them. The CDR3 length is 14 residues. The germline V gene encodes CDR1 SGHRS and CDR2 YFSETQ. Repertoires were generated with immunoSEQ multiplex PCR, while TCRdb's copy carries only in-frame clones and drops some. The sample contains 80,000 or so clones, more than 70% of which appear only once. The receptor comes from an adult with an advanced solid tumor such as melanoma, head and neck, liver or kidney cancer. Here the sequenced sample was CD4+ or CD8+ T cells sorted from blood, taken in a trial of the OX40 agonist ivuxolimab. The J gene is TRBJ2-7, the V gene TRBV5-1; D could derive from TRBD1 or TRBD2 (6 bases each). CDR3 nucleotides: TGCGCCAGCAGCTTGACGGGGGCTCCCTACGAGCAGTACTTC. Its protein product is CASSLTGAPYEQYF.